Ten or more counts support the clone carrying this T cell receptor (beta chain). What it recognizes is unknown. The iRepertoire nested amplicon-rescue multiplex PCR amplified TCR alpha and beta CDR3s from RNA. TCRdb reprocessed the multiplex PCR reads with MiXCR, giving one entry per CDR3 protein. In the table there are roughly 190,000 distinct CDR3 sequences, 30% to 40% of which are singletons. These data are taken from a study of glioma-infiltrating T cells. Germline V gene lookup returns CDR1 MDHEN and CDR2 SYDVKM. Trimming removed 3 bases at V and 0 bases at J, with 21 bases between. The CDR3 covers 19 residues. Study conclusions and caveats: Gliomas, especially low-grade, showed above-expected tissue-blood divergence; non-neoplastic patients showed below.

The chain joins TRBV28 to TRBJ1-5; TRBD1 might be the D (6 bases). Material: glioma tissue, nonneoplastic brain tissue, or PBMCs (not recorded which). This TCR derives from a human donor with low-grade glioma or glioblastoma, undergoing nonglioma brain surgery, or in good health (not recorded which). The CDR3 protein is CASSFGQKQLPYSNQPQHF. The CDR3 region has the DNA TGTGCCAGCAGTTTTGGACAGAAACAACTACCATATAGCAATCAGCCCCAGCATTTT.